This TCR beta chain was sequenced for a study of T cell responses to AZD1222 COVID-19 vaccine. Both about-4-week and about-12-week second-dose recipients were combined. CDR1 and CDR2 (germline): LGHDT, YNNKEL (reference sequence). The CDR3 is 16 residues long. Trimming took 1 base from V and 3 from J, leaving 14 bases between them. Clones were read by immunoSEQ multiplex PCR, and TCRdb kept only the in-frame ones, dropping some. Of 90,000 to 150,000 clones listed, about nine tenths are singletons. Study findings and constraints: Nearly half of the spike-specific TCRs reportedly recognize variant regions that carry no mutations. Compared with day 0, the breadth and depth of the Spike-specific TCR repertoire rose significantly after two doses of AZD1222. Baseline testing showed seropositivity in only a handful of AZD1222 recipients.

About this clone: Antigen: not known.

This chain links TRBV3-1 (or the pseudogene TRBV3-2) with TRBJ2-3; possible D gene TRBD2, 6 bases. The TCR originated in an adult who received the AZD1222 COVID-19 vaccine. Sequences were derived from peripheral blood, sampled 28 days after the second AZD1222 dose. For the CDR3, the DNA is TGTGCCAGCAGCCAAGGTGGAGGGTTCTATACAGATACGCAGTATTTT. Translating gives CASSQGGGFYTDTQYF.